The TCR beta chain described here comes from a study of blood T cell repertoires in COVID-19. Repertoires were generated with immunoSEQ multiplex PCR, while TCRdb's copy carries only in-frame clones and drops some. The repertoire holds about 170,000 clones, with 80% to 90% as singletons. The sequencing input was peripheral blood. This clonotype originated in a woman in her 70s who had recovered from COVID-19.

For the CDR3, the DNA is TGCGCCACCGCGAGCGGGAGGGTTCGAGAGACCCAGTACTTC. This gives the protein CATASGRVRETQYF. This chain connects TRBV4-1 to TRBJ2-5; 10 bases line up with TRBD2. CDR1 and CDR2 (germline): MGHRA, YSYEKL. The CDR3 extends over 14 amino acids. The junction had 9 bases not matched to a gene; V was cut back by 10 bases and J by 4 bases.